This T cell receptor (beta chain) was recorded in a study of T-cell memory formation after mild COVID-19. The wider study: The study found TCR clusters largely donor specific.

CDR1 is MDHEN and CDR2 is SYDVKM in the germline V gene. This CDR3 has 14 amino acids. After removal of 8 bases from V and 7 bases from J, the junction contained 11 bases not matched to a gene. 5'RACE primed from the constant segment yielded TCR alpha and TCR beta cDNA libraries bearing sample barcodes and UMIs. MiXCR was run by TCRdb on the 5' RACE reads, yielding one entry per CDR3 protein. The sample consists of around 55,000 distinct CDR3 sequences, around a tenth of them appearing once. This clonotype was seen more than once but under ten times. Its target is unknown. Study-wide results and caveats: There was a balanced CD4/CD8 profile in clones contracting day 15 to 85, and later expanders leaned CD4+.

V gene TRBV28 combines with J gene TRBJ2-7; 10 bases align to TRBD1. The sequenced material came from PBMCs or a T cell subset sorted from them (not recorded which). The TCR sequence derives from a man younger than 35 who had mild COVID-19 (a few samples of this study predate the infection). Cell type and time point are not known. CDR3 protein: CASGPGTGVGEQYV. CDR3 nucleotide sequence: TGTGCCAGCGGCCCCGGGACAGGGGTTGGGGAGCAGTACGTC.